This TCR beta chain was captured in a study of T cell repertoires in ileal Crohn's disease. General study results and limits: Active smokers at surgery had more clonal expansions than non-smokers.

Data came from immunoSEQ multiplex PCR; TCRdb stores just in-frame clones and leaves some out. There are approximately 14,000 clones in the sample; approximately 90% occur only once, and approximately 4% lies in the top ten. Patients were adults with ileal or ileocolonic Crohn's disease needing resection. Trimming cost V 0 bases and J 5 bases, with 11 bases left between them. This CDR3 region has 13 residues. The germline CDR1 and CDR2 sequences are GTSNPN and SVGIG (reference sequence). A note on this clone: What it binds is not known.

V and J are TRBV30 and TRBJ2-7; D unclear. The TCR comes from an adult with Crohn's disease. The sequenced material came from ileal tissue. This CDR3 is CAWSVDEPDEQYF. The CDR3 DNA reads TGTGCCTGGAGTGTAGATGAGCCGGACGAGCAGTACTTC.